The rows below give T cell receptor beta chains drawn from one sample of a study of regulatory T cells in long-lasting Graves disease. MiXCR was run by TCRdb on the multiplex PCR reads, yielding one entry per CDR3 protein. The table has approximately 490,000 distinct CDR3 sequences, about a sixth seen once; the top ten hold more than 10%. The same sample was also studied in work on T cells in Graves' hyperthyroidism and ophthalmopathy.

The material sequenced was peripheral blood mononuclear cells (PBMCs), taken at new diagnosis, from a patient treated with antithyroid drugs. These receptors came from a man between 40 and 49 years old with Graves disease. The conserved cysteine and the conserved F or W are not part of the CDR3 here.

cdr3_aa j_call v_call cdr3_length
ASSFGFEQF TRBJ2-1 TRBV13 9
SARVAGGDTQY TRBJ2-3 TRBV20-1 11
ASSSGRGTGELF TRBJ2-2 TRBV27 12
ASSFNPGLAEERGTQY TRBJ2-3 TRBV6-1 16
ASSEALRGITGELF TRBJ2-2 TRBV2 14
ASSVRGNQPQH TRBJ1-5 TRBV6-2/TRBV6-3 11
ASSQATSGEYNEQF TRBJ2-1 TRBV3-1 14
ASSLHGTGIANTGELF TRBJ2-2 TRBV7-3 16
ASSLLGEETQY TRBJ2-5 TRBV27 11
ASSQDSPAYEQY TRBJ2-7 TRBV4-1 12
ASSPSRLNSYEQY TRBJ2-7 TRBV28 13
ASSHGQGAANYGYT TRBJ1-2 TRBV7-9 14
ASSPKPSNTGELF TRBJ2-2 TRBV7-9 13
ASSERQGMGGEQY TRBJ2-7 TRBV28 13
ASSRGLSPLH TRBJ1-6 TRBV7-9 10
ASSLLSVSGEQF TRBJ2-1 TRBV3-1 12
AWKRGGGNTIY TRBJ1-3 TRBV30 11
ATSETGQSFYGYT TRBJ1-2 TRBV24-1 13
ASDLAGGYNEQF TRBJ2-1 TRBV30 12